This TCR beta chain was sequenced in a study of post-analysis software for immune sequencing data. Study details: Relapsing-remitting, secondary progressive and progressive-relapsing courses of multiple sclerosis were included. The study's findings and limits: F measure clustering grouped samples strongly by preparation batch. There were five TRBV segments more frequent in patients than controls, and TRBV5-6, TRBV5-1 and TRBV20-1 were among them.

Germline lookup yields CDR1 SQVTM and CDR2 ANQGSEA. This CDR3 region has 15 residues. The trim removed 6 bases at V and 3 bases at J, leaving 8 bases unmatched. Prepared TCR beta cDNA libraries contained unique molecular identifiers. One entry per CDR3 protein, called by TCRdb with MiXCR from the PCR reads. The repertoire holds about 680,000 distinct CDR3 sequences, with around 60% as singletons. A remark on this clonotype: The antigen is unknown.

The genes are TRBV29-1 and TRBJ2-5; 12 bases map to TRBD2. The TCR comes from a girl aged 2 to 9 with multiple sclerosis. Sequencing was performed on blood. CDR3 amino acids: CSVDTRLAGEETQYF. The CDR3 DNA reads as TGCAGCGTGGATACCAGACTAGCGGGAGAAGAGACCCAGTACTTC.